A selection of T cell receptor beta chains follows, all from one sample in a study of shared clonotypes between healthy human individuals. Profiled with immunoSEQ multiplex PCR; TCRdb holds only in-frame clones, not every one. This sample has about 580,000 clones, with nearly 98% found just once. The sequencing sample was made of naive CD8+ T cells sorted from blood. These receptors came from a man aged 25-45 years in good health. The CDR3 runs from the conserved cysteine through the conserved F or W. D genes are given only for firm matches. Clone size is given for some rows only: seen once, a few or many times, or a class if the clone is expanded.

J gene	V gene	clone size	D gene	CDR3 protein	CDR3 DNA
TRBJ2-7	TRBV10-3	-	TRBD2	CATTGTSAYEQYF	TGTGCCACCACCGGGACTAGCGCCTACGAGCAGTACTTC
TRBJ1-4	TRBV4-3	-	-	CASSQDAGTATNEKLFF	TGCGCCAGCAGCCAAGACGCCGGGACGGCAACTAATGAAAAACTGTTTTTT
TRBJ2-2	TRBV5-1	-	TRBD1	CASSLGQGSGELFF	TGCGCCAGCAGCTTGGGACAGGGGTCCGGGGAGCTGTTTTTT
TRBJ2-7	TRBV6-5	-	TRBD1	CASSRAGTGGTLEYF	TGTGCCAGCAGCCGGGCCGGGACAGGGGGCACCCTGGAGTACTTC
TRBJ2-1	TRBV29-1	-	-	CSGVRLRTNEQFF	TGCAGCGGGGTCCGACTAAGGACCAATGAGCAGTTCTTC
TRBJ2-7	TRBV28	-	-	CASSLTKAYEQYF	TGTGCCAGCAGCCTGACTAAGGCCTACGAGCAGTACTTC
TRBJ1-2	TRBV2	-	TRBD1	CASRTGQYGYTF	TGTGCCAGCAGAACGGGACAGTATGGCTACACCTTC
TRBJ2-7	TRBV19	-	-	CASSEGYEQYF	TGTGCCAGTAGTGAGGGATACGAGCAGTACTTC
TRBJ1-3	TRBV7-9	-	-	CASSPPSALSGNTIYF	TGTGCCAGCAGCCCGCCTTCGGCACTCTCTGGAAACACCATATATTTT
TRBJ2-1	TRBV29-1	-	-	CSVEGGLRTTYNEQFF	TGCAGCGTTGAGGGGGGCTTAAGAACTACCTACAATGAGCAGTTCTTC
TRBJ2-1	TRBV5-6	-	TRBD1	CASSLGPTGGYNEQFF	TGTGCCAGCAGCTTGGGGCCAACAGGGGGGTACAATGAGCAGTTCTTC
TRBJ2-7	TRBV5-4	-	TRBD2	CASSLRVGQAGSYEQYF	TGTGCCAGCAGCTTGCGGGTGGGCCAAGCGGGGTCCTACGAGCAGTACTTC
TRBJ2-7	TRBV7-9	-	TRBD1	CASSFGQGRFDEQYF	TGTGCCAGCAGCTTCGGACAGGGGAGGTTCGACGAGCAGTACTTC
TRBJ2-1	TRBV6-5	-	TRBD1	CASTNQTGGYNEQFF	TGTGCCAGCACCAACCAGACAGGGGGCTACAATGAGCAGTTCTTC
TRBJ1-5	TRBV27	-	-	CASSNMNSNQPQHF	TGTGCCAGCAGCAACATGAACAGCAATCAGCCCCAGCATTTT
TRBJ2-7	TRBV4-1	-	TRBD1	CASSQVGDSYEQYF	TGCGCCAGCAGCCAAGTGGGGGACAGCTACGAGCAGTACTTC
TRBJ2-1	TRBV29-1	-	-	CSAESDSPNEQFF	TGCAGCGCCGAGAGTGACAGTCCCAATGAGCAGTTCTTC
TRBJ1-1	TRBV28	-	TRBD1	CASSLRPGQGLLRTEAFF	TGTGCCAGCAGTTTACGTCCGGGACAGGGGTTATTGCGGACTGAAGCTTTCTTT
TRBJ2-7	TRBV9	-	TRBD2	CASSVGLAGELEEQYF	TGTGCCAGCAGCGTGGGACTAGCGGGAGAGCTTGAGGAGCAGTACTTC
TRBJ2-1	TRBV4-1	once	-	CASTQGEGPDEQFF	TGCGCCAGCACGCAGGGGGAGGGCCCGGATGAGCAGTTCTTC
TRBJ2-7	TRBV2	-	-	CASRTVYSYEQYF	TGTGCCAGTCGGACAGTTTATTCGTACGAGCAGTACTTC
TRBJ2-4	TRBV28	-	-	CASQVGDLAKNIQYF	TGTGCCAGCCAGGTGGGGGATCTAGCCAAAAACATTCAGTACTTC
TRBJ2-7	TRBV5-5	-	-	CASRSDGAYEQYF	TGTGCCAGCAGAAGCGACGGAGCCTACGAGCAGTACTTC
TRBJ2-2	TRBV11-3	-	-	CASSLSDSELFF	TGTGCCAGCAGCTTATCAGACAGTGAGCTGTTTTTT
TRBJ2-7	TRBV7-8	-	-	CASSLWEQASPYEQYF	TGTGCCAGCAGCTTGTGGGAACAGGCATCCCCCTACGAGCAGTACTTC
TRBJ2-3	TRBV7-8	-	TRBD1	CASSPRTGLADTQYF	TGTGCCAGCAGCCCCCGGACAGGGTTGGCAGATACGCAGTATTTT
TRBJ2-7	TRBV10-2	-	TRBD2	CASSEPSGRFYEQYF	TGCGCCAGCAGTGAGCCTAGCGGGAGGTTCTACGAGCAGTACTTC
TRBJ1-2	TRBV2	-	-	CASSFGQTSYGYTF	TGTGCCAGCAGTTTTGGACAGACGAGCTATGGCTACACCTTC
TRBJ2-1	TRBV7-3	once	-	CASKSLVGAGNEQFF	TGTGCCAGCAAATCGTTGGTAGGGGCGGGTAATGAGCAGTTCTTC
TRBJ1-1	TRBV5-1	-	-	CASRGLGGGTEAFF	TGCGCCAGCAGGGGATTGGGCGGTGGCACTGAAGCTTTCTTT
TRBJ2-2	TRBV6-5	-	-	CASSYSGLNGELFF	TGTGCCAGCAGTTACTCAGGGCTAAACGGGGAGCTGTTTTTT
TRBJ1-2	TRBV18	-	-	CASSLGSNYGYTF	TGTGCCAGCTCACTGGGAAGTAACTATGGCTACACCTTC
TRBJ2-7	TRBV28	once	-	CATLTLGTYEQYF	TGTGCCACCCTAACTCTAGGCACCTACGAGCAGTACTTC
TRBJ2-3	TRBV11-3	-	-	CASSLGGRSTDTQYF	TGTGCCAGCAGCTTAGGGGGCAGAAGCACAGATACGCAGTATTTT
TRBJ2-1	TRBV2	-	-	CASIGGTYEQFF	TGTGCCAGCATAGGTGGGACCTATGAGCAGTTCTTC
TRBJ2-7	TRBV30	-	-	CAWSDPGRAHEQYF	TGTGCCTGGAGCGACCCGGGCAGGGCCCACGAGCAGTACTTC
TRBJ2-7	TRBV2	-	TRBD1	CASRATGTGSSYEQYF	TGTGCCAGCAGGGCTACCGGGACAGGGAGCTCCTACGAGCAGTACTTC
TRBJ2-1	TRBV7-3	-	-	CASSLKGKLDNNEQFF	TGTGCCAGCAGCTTAAAAGGGAAGCTGGATAACAATGAGCAGTTCTTC
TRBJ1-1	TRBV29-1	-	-	CSVINPGNTEAFF	TGCAGCGTTATCAATCCGGGGAACACTGAAGCTTTCTTT
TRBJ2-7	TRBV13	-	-	CASSLAGSRAYEQYF	TGTGCCAGCAGCTTGGCCGGTAGCCGGGCCTACGAGCAGTACTTC
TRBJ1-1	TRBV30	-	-	CAWSAGRDEAFF	TGTGCCTGGAGTGCGGGTAGGGATGAAGCTTTCTTT
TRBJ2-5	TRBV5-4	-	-	CASSLRGIETQYF	TGTGCCAGCAGCCTGAGGGGGATTGAGACCCAGTACTTC
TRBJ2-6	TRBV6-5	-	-	CASSPDGSGANVLTF	TGTGCCAGCAGTCCCGACGGATCTGGGGCCAACGTCCTGACTTTC
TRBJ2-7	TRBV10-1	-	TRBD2	CASSGRTSGKGIYEQYF	TGCGCCAGCAGTGGACGGACTAGCGGGAAAGGGATCTACGAGCAGTACTTC
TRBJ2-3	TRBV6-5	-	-	CASRGGLSTDTQYF	TGTGCCAGCAGGGGGGGGCTTAGCACAGATACGCAGTATTTT
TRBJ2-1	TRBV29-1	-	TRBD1	CSVVDPTGRSYNEQFF	TGCAGCGTTGTAGATCCGACAGGGAGAAGCTACAATGAGCAGTTCTTC
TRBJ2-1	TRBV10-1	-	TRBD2	CASALAGEDGEQFF	TGCGCCAGCGCCCTAGCGGGAGAGGATGGTGAGCAGTTCTTC
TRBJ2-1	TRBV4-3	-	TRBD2	CASSQDERDHNEQFF	TGCGCCAGCAGCCAAGACGAGCGGGACCACAATGAGCAGTTCTTC
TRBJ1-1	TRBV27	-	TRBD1	CASRRQGFGHTEAFF	TGTGCCAGCAGAAGACAGGGGTTCGGGCACACTGAAGCTTTCTTT
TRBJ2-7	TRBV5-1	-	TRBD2	CASSFSLAGDEQYF	TGCGCCAGCAGCTTTTCATTAGCGGGAGACGAGCAGTACTTC
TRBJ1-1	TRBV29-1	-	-	CSVELLGTEAFF	TGCAGCGTTGAACTCCTGGGGACTGAAGCTTTCTTT
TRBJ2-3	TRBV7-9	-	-	CASSFRGRSSTDTQYF	-
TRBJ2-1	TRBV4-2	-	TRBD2	CASSQEGTSADEQFF	TGTGCCAGCAGCCAAGAGGGGACTAGCGCCGATGAGCAGTTCTTC
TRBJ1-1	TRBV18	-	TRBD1	CASSPPGQTVEAFF	TGTGCCAGCTCACCACCGGGACAGACCGTAGAAGCTTTCTTT
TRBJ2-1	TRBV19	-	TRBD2	CASSIAGREAVYNEQFF	TGTGCCAGTAGTATAGCTGGGCGGGAGGCGGTCTACAATGAGCAGTTCTTC
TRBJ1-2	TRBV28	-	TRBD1	CASSTDLGQGGYYGYTF	TGTGCCAGCAGTACCGACCTTGGACAGGGGGGCTACTATGGCTACACCTTC
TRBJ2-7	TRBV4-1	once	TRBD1	CASSSTGTATPQYF	TGCGCCAGCAGCTCAACCGGGACAGCAACCCCGCAGTACTTC
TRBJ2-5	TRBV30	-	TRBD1	CAWAPGQGVLETQYF	TGTGCCTGGGCCCCGGGACAGGGGGTTTTGGAGACCCAGTACTTC